This entry describes one TCR beta chain. This clonotype appeared a few times. The antigen it recognizes is unknown. No much larger clonotype is one base removed from it; base qualities were not supplied. The sample's treatment or condition label, in plain terms: allogeneic hematopoietic cell transplantation with graft depleted of TCRalphabeta T cells and CD19 B cells. TCRalphabeta/CD19-depleted allogeneic hematopoietic cell grafts were given to the transplant recipients, all of whom were children. V loses 4 bases of germline sequence and J loses 4 bases, and the interval between the two ends is 15 bases. CDR1 and CDR2 are drawn from the germline V gene (reference sequence): LGHDT, YNNKEL. The CDR3 goes from the cysteine to the phenylalanine over 15 residues. The read is trimmed to its CDR3 DNA, 45 bases read in frame from base 1. Library preparation was by PCR. Sequencing relied on an Illumina HiSeq 2500. TCR library preparation used molecular barcoding, with unique molecular identifiers applied to normalize quantification of the TCRbeta repertoire. The raw public data were reprocessed by TCRdb itself: fastp quality trimming at Q25, MiXCR clonotype calling, in-frame beta chains only. CDR3 protein duplicates are merged, each entry listing the most common genes and DNA. The sample records hundreds of thousands of distinct CDR3 sequences, 10% to 15% of which are singletons. Together, the top ten hold around 2.2% of the sample.

This sample was taken from a study of T-cell reconstitution after alpha-beta-depleted transplantation in children (dated by TCRdb to the mid-2010s). A note on the overall study: Using TCR repertoire profiling, the study quantitatively followed how T-cell immune reconstitution unfolded in children after TCRalphabeta/CD19-depleted allogeneic hematopoietic cell transplantation.

The paper's findings and limits, for the study overall: In some patients, the high TCRbeta diversity seen at day 60 was put down to recipient T cells and intrathymic progenitors that had survived conditioning. Hyperexpanded clone frequencies declined over subsequent months; after one year, T-cell counts and TCRbeta diversity were mostly attributed to newly produced T cells. The apparently early recovery of alphabetaT-cell counts about two months after transplant reportedly depended on only several hundred rapidly expanded clones that came from non-depleted graft cells.

The sequenced sample was PBMCs, mostly from graft donor cells, obtained 360 days after TCRalphabeta/CD19-depleted stem cell transplant. The source of this sequence is a male patient between 10 and 17 years old who had a stem cell transplant for acute myeloid leukemia, so the T cells may come from the graft donor. The rearranged segments are TRBV3-1 and TRBJ2-3, with the D call tentatively TRBD1 or TRBD2, each fitting 5 bases. The CDR3 has the sequence CASSLLGVSPDTQYF. The DNA sequence is as follows: TGTGCCAGCAGCCTCCTGGGGGTGTCCCCAGATACGCAGTATTTT.